The clone carrying this TCR beta chain has just a few counts. Its specificity is not known. No fewer than 5.5 micrograms of total RNA were isolated from every sample. These data come from a study of blood T cells in healthy people across ages. Study-level findings and limits: PBMC samples, being unsorted, prevented any conclusive comparison of naive and antigen-experienced cells. Possibly, changes in expanded clonotypes were confounded because donor CMV status was unknown.

With a J-beta primer mix and a sample-barcoded 5' primer, a second PCR ran about 7 to 12 cycles. TCRdb passed the 5' RACE reads through MiXCR, listing each CDR3 protein once. The sample contains some 750,000 distinct CDR3 sequences, about 20% of which appear only once. This CDR3 is built from 17 residues. Trimming cost V 5 bases and J 3 bases, with 22 bases left between them. Germline values: CDR1 MNHNY, CDR2 SVGAGI (reference sequence). The chain carries TRBV6-6 and TRBJ1-2; D remains unclear. Sequenced: blood. The TCR sequence derives from a man in his 70s in good health. CDR3 sequence: CASSAMAVDRPYYGYTF. CDR3 sequence (DNA): TGTGCCAGCAGTGCGATGGCGGTTGATCGACCCTACTATGGCTACACCTTC.